This paragraph covers one T cell receptor beta chain sequence. Its cognate antigen is unknown. Trimming removed 2 bases at V and 1 base at J, with 13 bases between. The CDR3 consists of 15 residues. Germline loops: CDR1 SGHDT, CDR2 YYEEEE. Donors were drawn from the approximately 110-subject validation cohort, separate from the 666-subject first cohort. Profiled with immunoSEQ multiplex PCR; TCRdb holds only in-frame clones, not every one. The top ten hold less than 3% of the sample, which has tens of thousands of clones, 85% seen once. This specimen belongs to a study of cytomegalovirus exposure and HLA in healthy donors. Study as a whole: The 120 or so validation repertoires, a later analysis reported, used the same platform as the approximately 650 first-cohort repertoires.

Study findings and constraints: A classifier reportedly called cytomegalovirus status with high sensitivity and specificity.

Sequencing input: PBMCs. The chain carries TRBV5-6 and TRBJ2-7, with a weak D call TRBD1 (7 bases). This receptor was identified in a man aged 25-40 years in good health and CMV-seronegative. CDR3: CASSFSGGTSYEQYV. CDR3 bases: TGTGCCAGCAGCTTCTCAGGGGGGACTTCCTACGAGCAGTACGTC.